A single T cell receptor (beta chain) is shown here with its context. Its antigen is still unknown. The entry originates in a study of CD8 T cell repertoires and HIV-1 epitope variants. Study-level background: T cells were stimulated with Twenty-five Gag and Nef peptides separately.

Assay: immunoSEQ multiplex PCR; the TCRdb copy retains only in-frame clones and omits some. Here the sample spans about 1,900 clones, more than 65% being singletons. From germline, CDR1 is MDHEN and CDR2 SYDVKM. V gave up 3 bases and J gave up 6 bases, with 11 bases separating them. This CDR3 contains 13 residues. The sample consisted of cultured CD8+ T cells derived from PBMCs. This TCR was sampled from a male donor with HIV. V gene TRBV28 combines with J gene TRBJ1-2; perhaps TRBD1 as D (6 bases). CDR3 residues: CASSFYAGDGYTF. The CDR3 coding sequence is TGTGCCAGCAGTTTCTACGCAGGGGATGGCTACACCTTC.